Below, 28 T cell receptor beta chains from the same sample are listed, as sequenced in a study of somatic mutations in cytotoxic T cells in rheumatoid arthritis. The protocol was immunoSEQ multiplex PCR, while the TCRdb copy is restricted to in-frame clones and leaves out a portion. The sample has under 5,000 clones, roughly 74% seen once; the top ten hold about 67%. The sequencing used CD8+ T cells sorted from blood, collected at a follow-up visit. These receptors were obtained from a middle-aged man with rheumatoid arthritis.

The chain's CDR3 is CASSHGTSGRSITGELFF. The CDR3 bases are TGCGCCAGCAGCCACGGGACTAGCGGGAGGTCTATAACCGGGGAGCTGTTTTTT. The rearrangement links TRBV4-3 to TRBJ2-2, with 15 bases fitting TRBD2. Germline V gene sequence: CDR1 LGHNA, CDR2 YSLEER. The CDR3 has 18 residues. Losses at the gene ends were 3 bases for V and 5 bases for J; bases not matched to a gene: 7.

This clone showed up just a few times. V is TRBV11-2 and J is TRBJ1-1; no reliable D call. This CDR3 contains 13 residues. The germline V gene encodes CDR1 SGHAT and CDR2 FQNNGV. V was shortened by 1 base and J by 0 bases, with 3 bases between the two germline ends. CDR3 nucleotides: TGTGCCAGCAGCTTAGGGATGAACACTGAAGCTTTCTTT. It codes for CASSLGMNTEAFF.

The chain carries TRBV5-4 and TRBJ1-4; tentatively, D is TRBD1 (6 bases). CDR1 is SGHNT and CDR2 is YYREEE in the germline V gene (reference sequence). The V end was cut by 1 base, the J end by 3 bases, with 10 bases between. CDR3 size: 15 residues. The DNA of the CDR3 is TGTGCCAGCAGCTTGAACAGGGTGTCTAATGAAAAACTGTTTTTT. It yields the protein CASSLNRVSNEKLFF.

The gene calls are TRBV4-3 and TRBJ2-7, with a tentative D call TRBD2 (6 bases). The CDR3 has 15 amino acids. Germline values: CDR1 LGHNA, CDR2 YSLEER. Trimming left V 1 base short and J 0 bases short, with 10 bases between. For the CDR3, the DNA is TGCGCCAGCAGCCAAGTAGCGGAGAGCTCCTACGAGCAGTACTTC. It yields the protein CASSQVAESSYEQYF.

The chain recombines TRBV6-5 with TRBJ2-5; tentatively, D is TRBD2 (6 bases). Trimming took 6 bases from V and 1 from J, leaving 12 bases between them. CDR3 length: 14 amino acids. Germline V CDR1 and CDR2: MNHEY, SVGAGI. The CDR3 DNA reads TGTGCCAGCAGCCCTCCGGGAGCCCAAGAGACCCAGTACTTC. This sequence encodes CASSPPGAQETQYF.

The chain is built from TRBV7-9 and TRBJ2-7, with D perhaps TRBD2 (6 bases). The germline V gene has CDR1 SEHNR and CDR2 FQNEAQ (reference sequence). This CDR3 contains 15 residues. With 0 bases removed from V and 5 bases from J, the gap between germline ends came to 14 bases. CDR3 residues: CASSLAHGGEDEQYF. The CDR3 bases are TGTGCCAGCAGCTTAGCCCACGGGGGTGAGGACGAGCAGTACTTC.

This clone occurred a few times. This chain links TRBV4-1 with TRBJ2-7; possible D gene TRBD1, 6 bases. The CDR3 extends over 15 amino acids. The V gene's germline CDR1 is MGHRA and CDR2 YSYEKL. V was trimmed by 3 bases and J by 1 base, leaving 13 bases between them. The chain's CDR3 is CASSQRGTGSYEQYF. The CDR3 bases are TGCGCCAGCAGCCAGAGGGGAACAGGGTCCTACGAGCAGTACTTC.

The chain recombines TRBV27 with TRBJ2-1, with D hard to call. The CDR3 length is 14 residues. Germline-derived CDR1 and CDR2 are MNHEY and SMNVEV (reference sequence). V lost 5 bases and J 0 bases, leaving 8 bases between the germline ends. CDR3 coding DNA: TGTGCCAGCAGTCCCCCGAGCTCCTACAATGAGCAGTTCTTC. Amino acid sequence: CASSPPSSYNEQFF.

This chain joins TRBV27 and TRBJ1-2, with TRBD1 matching 9 bases. With V trimmed by 1 base and J by 7 bases, 10 bases remained unmatched. The length of the CDR3 is 16 residues. Germline CDR1 reads MNHEY; CDR2 reads SMNVEV (reference sequence). The CDR3 here is CASSLFKSGTGRGYTF. In DNA form, the CDR3 reads TGTGCCAGCAGTTTATTCAAATCCGGGACAGGGCGTGGCTACACCTTC.

The chain combines TRBV27 with TRBJ2-1; D unresolved. This CDR3 spans 13 amino acids. Trimming pared 4 bases from V and 4 bases from J, leaving 8 bases between. The germline V gene encodes CDR1 MNHEY and CDR2 SMNVEV (reference sequence). CDR3 sequence: CASSSTLYNEQFF. The CDR3 nucleotides are TGTGCCAGCAGTTCGACACTTTACAATGAGCAGTTCTTC.

Only one count was recorded for this clone. J is TRBJ1-2 and V is TRBV6-5; D might be TRBD1 (6 bases). In germline, CDR1 is MNHEY, CDR2 SVGAGI. Trimming took off 6 bases at V and 3 bases at J, with 17 bases between the two ends. There are 15 residues in the CDR3. The CDR3 reads CASSFITGPHYGYTF. CDR3 in DNA: TGTGCCAGCAGCTTTATTACAGGGCCCCACTATGGCTACACCTTC.

This clone was picked up a small number of times. V usage is TRBV18 and J usage is TRBJ2-3, with TRBD2 as a possible D gene (5 bases). The CDR3 contains 15 residues. Between the trimmed V and J ends, which lost 5 bases and 5 bases, there was a span of 17 bases. Germline assignment: CDR1 KGHSH and CDR2 LQKENI. The CDR3 reads CASSTTQPGEDTQYF. DNA for the CDR3: TGTGCCAGCTCAACCACCCAACCCGGGGAAGATACGCAGTATTTT. The full variable domain, its missing parts supplied by reference TRBV18 and TRBJ2-3, is NAGVMQNPRHLVRRRGQEARLRCSPMKGHSHVYWYRQLPEEGLKFMVYLQKENIIDESGMPKERFSAEFPKEGPSILRIQQVVRGDSAAYFCASSTTQPGEDTQYFGPGTRLTVL.

The chain links TRBV30 to TRBJ2-7, with D tentatively TRBD2 (6 bases). The V end was cut by 4 bases, the J end by 2 bases, with 9 bases between. This CDR3 is 12 amino acids long. CDR1 and CDR2 (germline): GTSNPN, SVGIG (reference sequence). CDR3 sequence reads: CAWTPGAYEQYF. Here the CDR3 DNA reads TGTGCCTGGACACCGGGGGCCTACGAGCAGTACTTC.

The gene calls are TRBV4-1 and TRBJ2-7; D might be TRBD1 or TRBD2, each matching 5 bases. This CDR3 contains 13 residues. V was cut by 5 bases and J by 4 bases, with 12 bases left in between. CDR1 and CDR2 (germline): MGHRA, YSYEKL. The CDR3 spells CASSYGTDYEQYF. CDR3 nucleotide sequence: TGCGCCAGCAGCTACGGGACGGATTACGAGCAGTACTTC.

This clone was found a few times. The CDR3 nucleotides read TGTGCCAGCAGCTCCTCCGGGACAGCCTACACCGGGGAGCTGTTTTTT. The encoded protein is CASSSSGTAYTGELFF. The chain couples TRBV5-5 to TRBJ2-2; TRBD1 agrees at 7 bases. This CDR3 spans 16 amino acids. In germline, CDR1 is SGHKS, CDR2 YYEKEE (reference sequence). V was pared by 3 bases and J by 3 bases, with 8 bases of the junction left unmatched.

J is TRBJ2-3 and V is TRBV6-1, with D unclear. The CDR3 has 15 amino acids. The V gene's germline CDR1 is MNHNS and CDR2 SASEGT. V lost 2 bases, J lost 0 bases, and 9 bases lay in between. CDR3 loop: CASSEYKGSTDTQYF. CDR3 nucleotide sequence: TGTGCCAGCAGTGAATACAAAGGTAGCACAGATACGCAGTATTTT.

The chain carries TRBV7-9 and TRBJ1-5; D remains ambiguous. Trimming cost V 1 base and J 3 bases, with 10 bases left between them. The germline V gene encodes CDR1 SEHNR and CDR2 FQNEAQ (reference sequence). CDR3 size: 15 residues. As DNA, the CDR3 is TGTGCCAGCAGCTTAGGAGGTTTTCCCAATCAGCCCCAGCATTTT. Protein: CASSLGGFPNQPQHF.

This rearrangement joins TRBV2 to TRBJ2-5; TRBD2 matches 7 bases. Germline CDR1 reads SNHLY; CDR2 reads FYNNEI. This CDR3 spans 14 amino acids. The V and J ends lost 5 bases and 3 bases, in that order; junction bases with no gene match: 6. The CDR3 DNA reads TGTGCCAGCAGTAGTGGCGGGAGCAAAGAGACCCAGTACTTC. Translating gives CASSSGGSKETQYF.

This rearrangement joins TRBV11-2 to TRBJ1-1; a weak D match, TRBD1 (5 bases). Per germline, CDR1 SGHAT and CDR2 FQNNGV. CDR3 length equals 15 residues. V lost 3 bases, J lost 5 bases, and 16 bases lay in between. CDR3 sequence: CASSLGPGWETEAFF. As DNA, the CDR3 is TGTGCCAGCAGCTTGGGGCCCGGGTGGGAAACTGAAGCTTTCTTT.

This clone was seen more than once but under ten times. The chain has TRBV6-1 and TRBJ2-2; TRBD2 aligns across 9 bases. Germline V gene lookup returns CDR1 MNHNS and CDR2 SASEGT. The CDR3 sequence is 15 residues long. With V trimmed by 0 bases and J by 4 bases, 0 bases remained unmatched. CDR3 amino acids: CASSEASGSTGELFF. The DNA for the CDR3 is TGTGCCAGCAGTGAAGCTAGCGGGAGCACCGGGGAGCTGTTTTTT.

The V gene is TRBV5-4, the J gene TRBJ1-2; 7 bases are shared with TRBD1. With V trimmed by 4 bases and J by 1 base, 7 bases remained unmatched. Germline V gene data show CDR1 as SGHNT and CDR2 as YYREEE (reference sequence). The CDR3 covers 15 residues. In DNA, the CDR3 is TGTGCCAGCAGCCCTACCGGGACAGTTAACTATGGCTACACCTTC. Amino acids: CASSPTGTVNYGYTF.

This clone was seen a few times. The chain carries TRBV28 and TRBJ1-1, with D maybe TRBD1 (6 bases). In germline, CDR1 is MDHEN, CDR2 SYDVKM. V lost 3 bases and J lost 1, with 15 bases in between. The CDR3 length is 16 residues. The CDR3 spells CASSFAPGGPNTEAFF. The CDR3 nucleotides are TGTGCCAGCAGTTTCGCCCCGGGGGGGCCGAACACTGAAGCTTTCTTT.

This clone was seen more than once but under ten times. The chain couples TRBV9 to TRBJ1-2, with D unclear. V was pared by 7 bases and J by 4 bases, with 20 bases between. Germline V gene lookup returns CDR1 SGDLS and CDR2 YYNGEE. CDR3 size: 15 residues. CDR3 in DNA: TGTGCCAGCGGTTCAGGTCCCGGGCATCGCTATGGCTACACCTTC. This codes for CASGSGPGHRYGYTF.

V usage is TRBV2 and J usage is TRBJ1-5, with a tentative D call TRBD1 (6 bases). The V and J ends lost 7 bases and 4 bases respectively, with 17 bases between them. Germline-derived CDR1 and CDR2 are SNHLY and FYNNEI. The CDR3 consists of 15 residues. CDR3: CASMESGALNQPQHF. In DNA, the CDR3 is TGTGCCAGCATGGAGTCGGGGGCCCTTAATCAGCCCCAGCATTTT.

The chain is built from TRBV2 and TRBJ1-1, with D unresolved. Germline loops: CDR1 SNHLY, CDR2 FYNNEI. V was cut by 9 bases and J by 1 base, with 6 bases left in between. The CDR3 length is 11 residues. In nucleotides, the CDR3 is TGTGCCAGTAAGGAGAACACTGAAGCTTTCTTT. Amino acids: CASKENTEAFF.

The V call is TRBV28, the J call TRBJ2-7; unclear D gene. The CDR3 spans 12 residues. Germline lookup yields CDR1 MDHEN and CDR2 SYDVKM. V was shortened by 6 bases and J by 2 bases, with 8 bases between the two germline ends. The CDR3 sequence: CASSDGPYEQYF. The CDR3, as DNA: TGTGCCAGCAGCGATGGCCCCTACGAGCAGTACTTC. The full variable domain, rest sourced from reference TRBV28 and TRBJ2-7, is DVKVTQSSRYLVKRTGEKVFLECVQDMDHENMFWYRQDPGLGLRLIYFSYDVKMKEKGDIPEGYSVSREKKERFSLILESASTNQTSMYLCASSDGPYEQYFGPGTRLTVT.

The chain is built from TRBV4-1 and TRBJ2-3; 14 bases are a match to TRBD2. Per germline, CDR1 MGHRA and CDR2 YSYEKL. V was clipped by 4 bases and J by 2 bases; unmatched bases: 5. This CDR3 contains 17 residues. CDR3 sequence reads: CASSPWTSGRPTDTQYF. The CDR3 bases are TGCGCCAGCAGCCCCTGGACTAGCGGGAGGCCCACAGATACGCAGTATTTT.

The V call is TRBV10-3, the J call TRBJ2-7; D is possibly TRBD1 (5 bases). Trimming took 6 bases from V and 1 from J, leaving 13 bases between them. Germline V gene data show CDR1 as ENHRY and CDR2 as SYGVKD. The CDR3 is 14 residues long. CDR3 DNA: TGTGCCATCAGGGCGCAGACAGATTCCTACGAGCAGTACTTC. Its protein product is CAIRAQTDSYEQYF.